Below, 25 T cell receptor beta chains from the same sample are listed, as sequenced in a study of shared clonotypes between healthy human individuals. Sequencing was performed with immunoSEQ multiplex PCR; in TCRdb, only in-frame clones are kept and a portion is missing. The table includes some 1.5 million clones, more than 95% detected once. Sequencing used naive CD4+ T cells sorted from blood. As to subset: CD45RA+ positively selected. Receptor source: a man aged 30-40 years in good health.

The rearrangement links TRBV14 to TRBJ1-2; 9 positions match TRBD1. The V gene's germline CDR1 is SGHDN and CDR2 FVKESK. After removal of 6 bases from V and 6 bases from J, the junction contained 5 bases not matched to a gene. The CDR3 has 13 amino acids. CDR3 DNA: TGTGCCAGCAGTCCCCGGACAGGGGATGGCTACACCTTC. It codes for CASSPRTGDGYTF.

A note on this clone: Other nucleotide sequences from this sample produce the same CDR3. CDR3 nucleotides: TGCGCCAGCAGCTTGGAGCCAGCCAATGAGCAGTTCTTC. Protein product: CASSLEPANEQFF. The V and J genes are TRBV5-1 and TRBJ2-1; D is ambiguous. Looked up from germline, CDR1 is SGHRS and CDR2 is YFSETQ. This CDR3 region has 13 residues. The V end was cut by 0 bases, the J end by 6 bases, with 7 bases between. The full variable domain, with the rest looked up from reference TRBV5-1 and TRBJ2-1, is KAGVTQTPRYLIKTRGQQVTLSCSPISGHRSVSWYQQTPGQGLQFLFEYFSETQRNKGNFPGRFSGRQFSNSRSEMNVSTLELGDSALYLCASSLEPANEQFFGPGTRLTVL.

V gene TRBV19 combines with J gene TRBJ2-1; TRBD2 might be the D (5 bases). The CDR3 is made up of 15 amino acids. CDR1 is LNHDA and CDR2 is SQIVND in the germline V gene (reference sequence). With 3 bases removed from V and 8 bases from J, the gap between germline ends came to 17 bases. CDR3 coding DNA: TGTGCCAGTAGTATCTCTAGCCGGAGATACTATGAGCAGTTCTTC. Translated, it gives CASSISSRRYYEQFF.

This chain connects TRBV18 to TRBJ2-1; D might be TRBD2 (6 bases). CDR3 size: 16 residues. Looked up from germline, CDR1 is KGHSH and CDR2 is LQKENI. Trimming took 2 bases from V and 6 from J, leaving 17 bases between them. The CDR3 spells CASSPKTSSLINEQFF. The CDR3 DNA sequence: TGTGCCAGCTCACCAAAGACTAGTTCCCTGATCAATGAGCAGTTCTTC.

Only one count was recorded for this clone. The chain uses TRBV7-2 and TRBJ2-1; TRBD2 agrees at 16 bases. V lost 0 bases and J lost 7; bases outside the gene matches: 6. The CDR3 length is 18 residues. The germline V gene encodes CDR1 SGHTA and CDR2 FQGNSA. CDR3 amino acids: CASSLARGLAGGSNEQFF. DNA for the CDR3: TGTGCCAGCAGCTTAGCTCGGGGACTAGCGGGAGGGAGTAATGAGCAGTTCTTC.

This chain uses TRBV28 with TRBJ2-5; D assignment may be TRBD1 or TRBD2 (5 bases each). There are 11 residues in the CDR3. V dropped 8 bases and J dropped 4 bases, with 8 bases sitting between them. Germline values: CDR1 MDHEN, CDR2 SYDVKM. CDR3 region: CASAGRETQYF. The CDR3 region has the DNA TGTGCCAGCGCAGGGAGAGAGACCCAGTACTTC.

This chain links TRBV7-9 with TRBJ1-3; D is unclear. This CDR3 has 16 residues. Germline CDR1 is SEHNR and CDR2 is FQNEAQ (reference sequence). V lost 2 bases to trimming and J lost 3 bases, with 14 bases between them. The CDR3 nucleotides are TGTGCCAGCAGCTTAAAGCCGCCGGAGGGTGGAAACACCATATATTTT. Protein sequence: CASSLKPPEGGNTIYF.

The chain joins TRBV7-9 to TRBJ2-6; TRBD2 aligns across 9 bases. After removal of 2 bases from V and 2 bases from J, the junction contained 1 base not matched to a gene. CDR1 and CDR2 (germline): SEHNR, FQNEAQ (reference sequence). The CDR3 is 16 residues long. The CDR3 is CASSLIAGAGANVLTF. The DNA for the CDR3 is TGTGCCAGCAGCTTAATAGCGGGAGCTGGGGCCAACGTCCTGACTTTC.

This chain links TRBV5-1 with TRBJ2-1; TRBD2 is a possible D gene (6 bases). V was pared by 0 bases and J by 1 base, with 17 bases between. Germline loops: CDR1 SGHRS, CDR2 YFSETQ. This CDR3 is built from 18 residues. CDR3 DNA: TGCGCCAGCAGCTTGGTTGGTAGCGGAGCCCCGTCCTACAATGAGCAGTTCTTC. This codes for CASSLVGSGAPSYNEQFF.

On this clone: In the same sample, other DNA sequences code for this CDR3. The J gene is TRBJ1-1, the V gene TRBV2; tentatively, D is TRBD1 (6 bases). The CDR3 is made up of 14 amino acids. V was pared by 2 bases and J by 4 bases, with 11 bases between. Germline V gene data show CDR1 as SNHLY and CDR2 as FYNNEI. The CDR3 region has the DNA TGTGCCAGCAGTGAACGGGGAGGGGGCACTGAAGCTTTCTTT. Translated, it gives CASSERGGGTEAFF.

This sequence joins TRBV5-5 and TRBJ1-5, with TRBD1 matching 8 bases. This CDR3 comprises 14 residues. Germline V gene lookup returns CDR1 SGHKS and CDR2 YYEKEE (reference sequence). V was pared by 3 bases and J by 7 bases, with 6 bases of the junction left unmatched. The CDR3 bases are TGTGCCAGCAGCTGGACAGGGAACGGGCAGCCCCAGCATTTT. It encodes CASSWTGNGQPQHF.

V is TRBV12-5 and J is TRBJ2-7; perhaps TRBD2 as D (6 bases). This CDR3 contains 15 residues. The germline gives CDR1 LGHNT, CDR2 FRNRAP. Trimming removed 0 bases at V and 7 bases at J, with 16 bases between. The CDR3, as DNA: TGTGCTAGTGGTTTGGTACACTTTAGCGGTAAAGAGCAGTACTTC. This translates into CASGLVHFSGKEQYF.

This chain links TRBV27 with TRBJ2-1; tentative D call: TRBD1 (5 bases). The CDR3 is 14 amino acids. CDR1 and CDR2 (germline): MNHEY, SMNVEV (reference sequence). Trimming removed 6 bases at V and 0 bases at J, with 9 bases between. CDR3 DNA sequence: TGTGCCAGCAGGGGGCGTATCTCCTACAATGAGCAGTTCTTC. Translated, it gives CASRGRISYNEQFF.

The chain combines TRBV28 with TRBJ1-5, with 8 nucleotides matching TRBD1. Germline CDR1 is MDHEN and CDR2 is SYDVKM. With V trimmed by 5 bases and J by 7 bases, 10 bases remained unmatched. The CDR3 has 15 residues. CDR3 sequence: CASSRTGTGYQPQHF. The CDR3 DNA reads TGTGCCAGCAGTCGAACCGGGACAGGTTACCAGCCCCAGCATTTT.

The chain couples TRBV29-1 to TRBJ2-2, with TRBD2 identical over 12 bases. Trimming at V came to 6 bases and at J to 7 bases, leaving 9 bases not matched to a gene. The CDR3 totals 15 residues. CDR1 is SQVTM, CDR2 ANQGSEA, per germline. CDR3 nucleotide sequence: TGCAGCGTGAACCGACTAGCGGGAGCGGGCGGGGAGCTGTTTTTT. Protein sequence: CSVNRLAGAGGELFF.

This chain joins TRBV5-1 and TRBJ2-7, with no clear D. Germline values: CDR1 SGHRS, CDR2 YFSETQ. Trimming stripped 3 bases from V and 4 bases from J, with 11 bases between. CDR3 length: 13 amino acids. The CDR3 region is CASSYLAAYEQYF. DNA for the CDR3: TGCGCCAGCAGCTACCTTGCGGCTTACGAGCAGTACTTC.

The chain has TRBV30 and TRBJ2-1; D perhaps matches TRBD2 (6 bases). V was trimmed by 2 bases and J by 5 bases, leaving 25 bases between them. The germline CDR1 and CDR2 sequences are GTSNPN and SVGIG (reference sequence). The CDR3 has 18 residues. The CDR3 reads CAWSILANPSDRHNEQFF. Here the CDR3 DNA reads TGTGCCTGGAGTATTCTAGCGAACCCTAGCGATAGGCACAATGAGCAGTTCTTC.

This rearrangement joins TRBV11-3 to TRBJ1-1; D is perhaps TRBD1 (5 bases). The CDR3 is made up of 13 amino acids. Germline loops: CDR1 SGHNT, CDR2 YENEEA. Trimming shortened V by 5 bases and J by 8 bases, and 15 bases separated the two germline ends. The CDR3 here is CASSPGSYSEAFF. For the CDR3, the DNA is TGTGCCAGCAGCCCAGGGAGTTATTCCGAAGCTTTCTTT. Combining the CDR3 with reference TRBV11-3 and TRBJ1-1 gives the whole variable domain EAGVVQSPRYKIIEKKQPVAFWCNPISGHNTLYWYLQNLGQGPELLIRYENEEAVDDSQLPKDRFSAERLKGVDSTLKIQPAELGDSAVYLCASSPGSYSEAFFGQGTRLTVV.

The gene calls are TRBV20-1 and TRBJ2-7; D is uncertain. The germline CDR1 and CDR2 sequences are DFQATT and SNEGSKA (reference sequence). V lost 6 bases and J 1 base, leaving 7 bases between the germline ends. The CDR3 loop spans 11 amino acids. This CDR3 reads CSAEESYEQYF. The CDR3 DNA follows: TGCAGTGCCGAGGAATCCTACGAGCAGTACTTC.

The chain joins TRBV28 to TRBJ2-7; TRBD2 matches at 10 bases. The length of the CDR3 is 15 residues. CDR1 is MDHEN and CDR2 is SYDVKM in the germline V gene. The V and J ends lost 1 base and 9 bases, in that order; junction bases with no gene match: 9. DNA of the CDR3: TGTGCCAGCAGTTTATTAACTAGCGGGGCCCGAGGGCAGTACTTC. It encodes CASSLLTSGARGQYF.

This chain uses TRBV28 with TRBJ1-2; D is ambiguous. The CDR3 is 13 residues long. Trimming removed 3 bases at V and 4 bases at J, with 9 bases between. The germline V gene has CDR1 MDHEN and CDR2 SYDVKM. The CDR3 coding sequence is TGTGCCAGCAGTTTCCGGGCAGCCTATGGCTACACCTTC. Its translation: CASSFRAAYGYTF.

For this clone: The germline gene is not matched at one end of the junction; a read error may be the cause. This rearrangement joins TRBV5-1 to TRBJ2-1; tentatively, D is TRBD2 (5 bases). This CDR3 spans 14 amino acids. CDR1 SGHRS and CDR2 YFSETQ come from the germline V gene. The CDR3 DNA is TGCGCCAGCTATAGAGGAGACTACTACAACGAGCAGTTCTTC. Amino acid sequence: CASYRGDYYNEQFF.

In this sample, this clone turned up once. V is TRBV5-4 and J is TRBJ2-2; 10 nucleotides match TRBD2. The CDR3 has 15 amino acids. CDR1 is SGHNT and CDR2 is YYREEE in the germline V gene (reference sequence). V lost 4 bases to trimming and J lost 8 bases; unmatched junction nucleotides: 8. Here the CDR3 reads CASSLSGGVTGELFF. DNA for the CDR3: TGTGCCAGCAGCCTAAGCGGGGGGGTGACTGGGGAGCTGTTTTTT.

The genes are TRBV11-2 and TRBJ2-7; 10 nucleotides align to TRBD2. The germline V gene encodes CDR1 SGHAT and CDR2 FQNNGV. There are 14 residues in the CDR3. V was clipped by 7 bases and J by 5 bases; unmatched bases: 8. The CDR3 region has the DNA TGTGCCAGCACCTACGGGCTAGCGGGAGACGAGCAGTACTTC. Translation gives CASTYGLAGDEQYF.

CDR3 loop: CASSGGHRETQYF. The DNA of the CDR3 is TGCGCCAGTTCGGGTGGGCACCGGGAGACCCAGTACTTC. V gene TRBV10-2 combines with J gene TRBJ2-5, with D uncertain. The V end was cut by 9 bases, the J end by 5 bases, with 16 bases between. Germline V gene data show CDR1 as WSHSY and CDR2 as SAAADI. The CDR3 covers 13 residues.